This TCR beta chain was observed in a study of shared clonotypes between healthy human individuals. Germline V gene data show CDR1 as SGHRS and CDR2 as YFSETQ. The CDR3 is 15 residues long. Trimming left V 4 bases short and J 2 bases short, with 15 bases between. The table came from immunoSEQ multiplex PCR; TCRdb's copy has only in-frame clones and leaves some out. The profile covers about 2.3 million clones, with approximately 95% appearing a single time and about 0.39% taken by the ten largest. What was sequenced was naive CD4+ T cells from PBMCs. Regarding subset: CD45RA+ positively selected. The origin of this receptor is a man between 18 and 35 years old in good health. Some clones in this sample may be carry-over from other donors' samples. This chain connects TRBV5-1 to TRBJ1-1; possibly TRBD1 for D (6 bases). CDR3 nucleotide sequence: TGCGCCAGCAGCCCTGGTTTCGGGGGCAACACTGAAGCTTTCTTT. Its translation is CASSPGFGGNTEAFF.